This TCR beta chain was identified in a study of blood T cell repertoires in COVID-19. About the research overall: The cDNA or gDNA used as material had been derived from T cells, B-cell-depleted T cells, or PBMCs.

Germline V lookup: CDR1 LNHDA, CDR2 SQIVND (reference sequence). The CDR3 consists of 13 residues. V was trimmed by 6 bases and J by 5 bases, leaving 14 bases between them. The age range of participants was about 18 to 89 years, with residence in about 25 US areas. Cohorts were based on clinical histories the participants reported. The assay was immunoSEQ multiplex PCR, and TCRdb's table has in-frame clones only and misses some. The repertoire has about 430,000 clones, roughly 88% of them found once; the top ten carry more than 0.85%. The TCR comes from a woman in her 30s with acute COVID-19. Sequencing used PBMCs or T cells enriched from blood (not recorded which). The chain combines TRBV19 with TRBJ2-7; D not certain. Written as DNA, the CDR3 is TGTGCCAGTAGCCCAACGACTGGTCACGAGCAGTACTTC. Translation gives CASSPTTGHEQYF.